These 12 T cell receptor beta chains came from one sample sequenced in a study of vaccination effects on CD4 cells after COVID-19. No antigen has been identified for these receptors. Viral peptide pools were used in the ViraFEST assay to expand antigen-specific CD4+ T cells, and sequencing came afterward. Cells that had been cultured for approximately ten days were the source of isolated CD4+ T cells. Clones were read by immunoSEQ multiplex PCR, and TCRdb kept only the in-frame ones, dropping some. The sample has around 79,000 clones, around 70% seen once; the top ten hold approximately 1.9%. Sequenced material: CD4+ T cells from PBMCs cultured with HCoV-229E spike peptides, taken before COVID-19 vaccination. Every receptor here comes from a human donor who received a COVID-19 vaccine.

The chain joins TRBV9 to TRBJ1-2; TRBD1 agrees at 7 bases. CDR1 is SGDLS and CDR2 is YYNGEE in the germline V gene. With V trimmed by 3 bases and J by 4 bases, 9 bases remained unmatched. CDR3 length equals 15 residues. The DNA of the CDR3 is TGTGCCAGCAGCGCCACAGGGGCGAGCGGCTATGGCTACACCTTC. It translates to CASSATGASGYGYTF.

This clone was seen a handful of times. The V gene is TRBV7-2, the J gene TRBJ1-2; no definite D call. The CDR3 runs 13 residues. Trimming stripped 1 base from V and 8 bases from J, with 11 bases between. The germline CDR1 and CDR2 sequences are SGHTA and FQGNSA. The CDR3 sequence: CASSLVEGIGYTF. CDR3 nucleotide sequence: TGTGCCAGCAGCTTAGTTGAGGGCATCGGCTACACCTTC.

The V gene is TRBV12-3 or TRBV12-4, the J gene TRBJ2-7; D call uncertain. This CDR3 is built from 13 residues. The ends were cut back, 3 bases at V and 4 bases at J, with 10 bases in the middle. The CDR3 DNA reads TGTGCCAGCAGTTTCGGGCGGCGATACGAGCAGTACGTC. Its protein is CASSFGRRYEQYV.

The rearrangement joins TRBV6-5 to TRBJ2-5; D not certain. V was pared by 6 bases and J by 1 base, with 3 bases between. This CDR3 spans 11 amino acids. From germline, CDR1 is MNHEY and CDR2 SVGAGI. CDR3 coding DNA: TGTGCCAGCAGCCTCCAAGAGACCCAGTACTTC. It yields the protein CASSLQETQYF.

This chain joins TRBV24-1 and TRBJ2-7, with a possible D match to TRBD1 (6 bases). V was cut by 0 bases and J by 1 base, with 12 bases left in between. The CDR3 loop spans 16 amino acids. The germline V gene has CDR1 KGHDR and CDR2 SFDVKD. CDR3 DNA: TGTGCCACCAGTGATTTGCATGGGACAAATTCCTACGAGCAGTACGTC. Translated: CATSDLHGTNSYEQYV.

This sequence joins TRBV28 and TRBJ2-5; D unresolved. CDR3 length: 13 amino acids. CDR1 is MDHEN and CDR2 is SYDVKM in the germline V gene. Trimming removed 6 bases from V and 4 bases from J, with 12 bases in between. The CDR3 spells CASRPAARETQYF. As DNA, the CDR3 is TGTGCCAGCAGACCTGCGGCCCGAGAGACCCAGTACTTC. The entire variable domain, with the rest obtained from reference TRBV28 and TRBJ2-5, is as follows: DVKVTQSSRYLVKRTGEKVFLECVQDMDHENMFWYRQDPGLGLRLIYFSYDVKMKEKGDIPEGYSVSREKKERFSLILESASTNQTSMYLCASRPAARETQYFGPGTRLLVL.

The chain carries TRBV7-3 and TRBJ2-3, with TRBD2 as a possible D gene (6 bases). The length of the CDR3 is 13 residues. CDR1 SGHTA and CDR2 FQGTGA come from the germline V gene. The V end lost 5 bases, the J end lost 6 bases, and 12 bases lay between the germline ends. The CDR3 nucleotides read TGTGCCAGCAGCCCTCCGGGGGTGGATACGCAGTATTTT. This encodes CASSPPGVDTQYF.

V and J are TRBV4-2 and TRBJ2-3; 9 nucleotides align to TRBD1. Germline V lookup: CDR1 LGHNA, CDR2 YNFKEQ. V shed 4 bases, J shed 0 bases, and the junction held 2 bases outside the gene matches. This CDR3 is 15 amino acids long. CDR3 nucleotide sequence: TGTGCCAGCAGCCTAGGGACAGGGAGCACAGATACGCAGTATTTT. Encoded protein: CASSLGTGSTDTQYF.

V and J are TRBV2 and TRBJ2-6, with 8 bases lining up with TRBD1. The trim removed 6 bases at V and 4 bases at J, leaving 11 bases unmatched. The germline gives CDR1 SNHLY, CDR2 FYNNEI. CDR3 length: 17 residues. In DNA form, the CDR3 reads TGTGCCAGCAGGGCAGGGGGCGCATTTCCCGGGGCCAACGTCCTGACTTTC. This gives the protein CASRAGGAFPGANVLTF.

The chain links TRBV29-1 to TRBJ2-6; no definite D call. The CDR3 is 15 residues long. Looked up from germline, CDR1 is SQVTM and CDR2 is ANQGSEA. Trimming took 2 bases from V and 3 from J, leaving 11 bases between them. DNA for the CDR3: TGCAGCGTTGAACAGGATGCAGTTGGGGCCAACGTCCTGACTTTC. Protein: CSVEQDAVGANVLTF.

J is TRBJ2-1 and V is TRBV18; D assignment may be TRBD1 or TRBD2 (6 bases each). Per the germline V gene, CDR1 is KGHSH and CDR2 is LQKENI. This CDR3 region has 14 residues. Trimming removed 9 bases from V and 0 bases from J, with 12 bases in between. This CDR3 is CASGGQISYNEQFF. The DNA of the CDR3 is TGTGCCAGTGGGGGGCAAATCTCCTACAATGAGCAGTTCTTC. Variable domain in full (rest from reference TRBV18 and TRBJ2-1): NAGVMQNPRHLVRRRGQEARLRCSPMKGHSHVYWYRQLPEEGLKFMVYLQKENIIDESGMPKERFSAEFPKEGPSILRIQQVVRGDSAAYFCASGGQISYNEQFFGPGTRLTVL.

In this sample, this clone turned up a few times. This rearrangement joins TRBV3-1 (or the pseudogene TRBV3-2) to TRBJ2-1; D not certain. From germline, CDR1 is LGHDT and CDR2 YNNKEL (reference sequence). V lost 1 base and J lost 8, with 6 bases in between. The CDR3 contains 12 residues. The CDR3 DNA reads as TGTGCCAGCAGCCAAGTTGCCCATGAGCAGTTCTTC. Translated, it gives CASSQVAHEQFF.